This TCR beta chain was documented in a study of CD4 T cells in relation to SARS-CoV-2 and coronaviruses. On the study more broadly: Crossreactive spike epitopes shared across donors were mapped to their HLA restriction.

A note on this clone: Its target is unknown.

The unexposed donors gave CD4+ T cells in about 2011-2019, prior to COVID-19. Isolation of CD4+ T cells took place after approximately 10 days in culture. The germline V gene has CDR1 MNHEY and CDR2 SMNVEV (reference sequence). This CDR3 is built from 16 residues. V shed 5 bases and J 15 bases; nucleotides not matched to a gene: 19. Repertoires were generated with immunoSEQ multiplex PCR, while TCRdb's copy carries only in-frame clones and drops some. The sample consists of about 26,000 clones, more than 60% of them appearing once. Sequencing was carried out using CD4+ T cells from PBMCs, cultured in vitro. The chain joins TRBV27 to TRBJ2-1; 10 bases fit TRBD1. This receptor was obtained from a human donor in good health. The CDR3 loop is CASSTTGTGVRVSMFF. CDR3 DNA sequence: TGTGCCAGCAGTACCACCGGGACAGGGGTCAGGGTTAGTATGTTCTTC.